This T cell receptor beta chain was recorded in a study of T-cell memory formation after mild COVID-19. Across the whole study: In these data, TCR clusters were largely donor specific.

MiXCR, applied by TCRdb to the 5' RACE reads, yields one record per CDR3 protein. The sample holds a few hundred thousand distinct CDR3 sequences, roughly 14% seen once. This clonotype has only a few counts. What it binds is unknown. In germline, CDR1 is SGHTA, CDR2 FQGTGA. The CDR3 length is 15 residues. V was shortened by 5 bases and J by 5 bases, with 16 bases between the two germline ends. Regarding the study as a whole: Day 37-peaking second-wave clones had unconfirmed SARS-CoV-2 specificity.

Material: PBMCs or a T cell subset sorted from them (not recorded which). This TCR was recovered from a man aged 18 to 29 who had mild COVID-19 (a few samples of this study predate the infection). Cell type and time point are not known. This sequence joins TRBV7-3 and TRBJ2-1; D call uncertain. The DNA of the CDR3 is TGTGCCAGCAGCCGTAACTCCCAAATGGACAATGAGCAGTTCTTC. Translating gives CASSRNSQMDNEQFF.